These T cell receptor beta chains were read from a single sample in a study of cytomegalovirus exposure and HLA in healthy donors. Profiling relied on immunoSEQ multiplex PCR, and the TCRdb table lists in-frame clones only, not all of them. The sample lists 170,000 or so clones; around 77% were seen once. Sequences were obtained from PBMCs. These receptors came from a woman aged 25 to 39 in good health and CMV-seronegative. The CDR3 runs from the conserved cysteine through the conserved F or W. The D gene is left open where the match is weak. Clone sizes are given selectively: once, few, many, or a class where the clone is expanded.

TRBJ2-2	TRBV10-3	.	TRBD1	TGTGCCATCGGGGCCGGACAGGGGGGCACCGGGGAGCTGTTTTTT	CAIGAGQGGTGELFF
TRBJ2-7	TRBV18	.	TRBD2	TGTGCCAGCTCAGCAAAATCAGGGAGGGTCCCCACCACCGAGCAGTACTTC	CASSAKSGRVPTTEQYF
TRBJ1-5	TRBV18	.	.	TGTGCCAGCTCACCAAGCGGGGATCAGCCCCAGCATTTT	CASSPSGDQPQHF
TRBJ2-2	TRBV5-1	.	.	TGCGCCAGCAGCTCCCAGGGAAGGGACACCGGGGAGCTGTTTTTT	CASSSQGRDTGELFF
TRBJ2-3	TRBV10-3	.	.	TGTGCCATCAGTGAGGGGGCCCAGGGATATATGCAGTATTTT	CAISEGAQGYMQYF
TRBJ2-7	TRBV9	.	.	TGTGCCAGCAGCGTAGCCGAGGCCGGCTTCTACGAGCAGTACTTC	CASSVAEAGFYEQYF
TRBJ2-2	TRBV7-9	few	TRBD1	TGTGCCAGCAGCCCGGGACAGGGGAACACCGGGGAGCTGTTTTTT	CASSPGQGNTGELFF
TRBJ2-5	TRBV29-1	.	.	TGCAGCGTAGACAGAGCGCGAGAGACCCAGTACTTC	CSVDRARETQYF
TRBJ2-2	TRBV5-8	.	TRBD2	TGTGCCAGCAGCAAGGGACTAGCGGGGTCCGGGGAGCTGTTTTTT	CASSKGLAGSGELFF
TRBJ2-7	TRBV6-7	once	.	TGTGCCAGCCCCCAGGGTAGGGACGAGCAGTACTTC	CASPQGRDEQYF
TRBJ2-7	TRBV18	few	TRBD1	TGTGCCAGCTCCGTGGGACAGGGGTTAGGCGAGCAGTACTTC	CASSVGQGLGEQYF
TRBJ1-4	TRBV7-2	.	TRBD1	TGTGCCAGCAGCTTCCGGGACAGGGGAACTAATGAAAAACTGTTTTTT	CASSFRDRGTNEKLFF
TRBJ1-4	TRBV5-1	.	.	TGCGCCAGCCGGAACAGGGAAGAAAAACTGTTTTTT	CASRNREEKLFF
TRBJ1-2	TRBV11-1	.	.	TGTGCCAGCAGCGGACGTCGAGGGTCCTATGGCTACACCTTC	CASSGRRGSYGYTF
TRBJ2-7	TRBV23-1	.	TRBD1	TGCGCCAGAAAGTTTGGACAGGGAGGTCCCCACTACGAGCAGTACTTC	CARKFGQGGPHYEQYF
TRBJ1-1	TRBV9	few	TRBD1	TGTGCCAGCAGCGTAATGCAGGGGGCGGACACTGAAGCTTTCTTT	CASSVMQGADTEAFF
TRBJ2-7	TRBV27	few	TRBD1	TGTGCCAGCAGGCCCGGGACAGGCCTCGAGCAGTACTTC	CASRPGTGLEQYF
TRBJ2-1	TRBV7-2	.	.	TGTGCCAGCAGACCAATCGGGGACATAGGCTACAATGAGCAGTTCTTC	CASRPIGDIGYNEQFF
TRBJ2-5	TRBV11-2	.	TRBD1	TGTGCCAGCAGCTTCGGACAGGGAGAGGGTAGGCAAGAGACCCAGTACTTC	CASSFGQGEGRQETQYF
TRBJ2-7	TRBV5-6	.	.	TGTGCCAGCAGCTTGGGGGGCTACAGCTCCTACGAGCAGTACTTC	CASSLGGYSSYEQYF
TRBJ1-1	TRBV9	.	.	TGTGCCAGCAGCGCTCAAAGGGAGGGGAGTAAGGCTTTCTTT	CASSAQREGSKAFF
TRBJ2-5	TRBV5-4	.	TRBD2	TGTGCCAGCAGCTTGGAACGACTGACTAGCGTAGGAGGCACCCAAGAGACCCAGTACTTC	CASSLERLTSVGGTQETQYF
TRBJ2-7	TRBV5-1	.	TRBD1	TGCGCCAGCAGCTTGATGGGACAGGGAGACGAGCAGTACTTC	CASSLMGQGDEQYF
TRBJ1-1	TRBV19	few	.	TGTGCCAGTAGTATTAATACGGACACTGAAGCTTTCTTT	CASSINTDTEAFF
TRBJ2-7	TRBV2	.	.	TGTGCCAGCAGTGGGCAGGGCTACGAGCAGTACTTC	CASSGQGYEQYF
TRBJ2-7	TRBV5-6	.	.	TGTGCCAGCAGAGTGGGAGACTACGAGCAGTACTTC	CASRVGDYEQYF
TRBJ2-1	TRBV6-1	.	.	TGTGCCAGCACTGGGGGCAGGGGTAACAATGAGCAGTTCTTC	CASTGGRGNNEQFF
TRBJ1-4	TRBV19	.	TRBD1	TGTGCCAGTAGGCGGGACAGGCTTAATGAAAAACTGTTTTTT	CASRRDRLNEKLFF
TRBJ1-6	TRBV18	.	.	TGTGCCAGCGTAGGACAATATAATTCACCCCTCCACTTT	CASVGQYNSPLHF
TRBJ2-1	TRBV6-4	.	.	TGTGCCAGCAGTGAGCGGGGATTAAATGGGCAGTTCTTC	CASSERGLNGQFF
TRBJ1-5	TRBV28	.	.	TGTGCCACCAACGGACAGCTTCCTAAATACCCCCAGCATTTT	CATNGQLPKYPQHF
TRBJ2-7	TRBV2	.	TRBD1	TGTGCCAGTAAACCGGACAGGGGGGCACTAGAGCAGTACTTC	CASKPDRGALEQYF
TRBJ1-3	TRBV18	.	.	TGTGCCAGCTCACCATTGCCGAGACAAGGCTCTGGAAACACCATATATTTT	CASSPLPRQGSGNTIYF
TRBJ1-2	TRBV11-2	once	TRBD1	TGTGCCAGCAGCGGGACAGGGGTTGGCTACACCTTC	CASSGTGVGYTF
TRBJ1-1	TRBV4-1	.	.	TGCGCCAGCAGCCAAGGAAGGTTGGGGGCCGACGTGCCGAGGGCTTTCTTT	CASSQGRLGADVPRAFF
TRBJ1-2	TRBV5-1	.	.	TGCGCCAGCAGCTTTCCCTCACAGGGCGACTATGGCTACACCTTC	CASSFPSQGDYGYTF
TRBJ2-5	TRBV5-1	.	TRBD1	TGCGCCAGCAGCTCAGGGGGCGCAGTAGGGTTAGGAGAGACCCAGTACTTC	CASSSGGAVGLGETQYF
TRBJ1-3	TRBV19	.	TRBD1	TGTGCCAGTAGTGAAGGGGACAGATCTGGAAACACCATATATTTT	CASSEGDRSGNTIYF
TRBJ2-7	TRBV10-3	.	TRBD2	TGTGCCATCAGTGATGTAGCGGGGGGGACCTACGAGCAGTACTTC	CAISDVAGGTYEQYF
TRBJ2-5	TRBV18	few	.	TGTGCCAGCTCACTACAGACAGGCCAGGGGGAGACCCAGTACTTC	CASSLQTGQGETQYF
TRBJ2-2	TRBV30	few	.	TGTGCCTGGAGTGTATTGGGGAGGACCGGGGAGCTGTTTTTT	CAWSVLGRTGELFF
TRBJ2-6	TRBV7-2	.	.	TGTGCCAGCACCCTCAGTTTCTCTGGGGCCAACGTCCTGACTTTC	CASTLSFSGANVLTF
TRBJ1-1	TRBV29-1	.	.	TGCAGCGTTGCACGGGGGACGGGCACTGAAGCTTTCTTT	CSVARGTGTEAFF
TRBJ2-3	TRBV6-1	few	.	TGTGCCAGCAGTGATCAGGGCCTCCCCCCAGATACGCAGTATTTT	CASSDQGLPPDTQYF
TRBJ2-1	TRBV5-1	.	TRBD2	TGCGCCAGCAGCATCGCCGGGACTAGATTAAATGAGCAGTTCTTC	CASSIAGTRLNEQFF
TRBJ1-5	TRBV19	.	TRBD1	TGTGCCAGTAGTACACGACAGGGGGCACAGCCCCAGCATTTT	CASSTRQGAQPQHF
TRBJ1-1	TRBV5-4	few	.	TGTGCCAGCAGCTGGGGAGCTGCCGAAGCTTTCTTT	CASSWGAAEAFF
TRBJ1-2	TRBV7-9	medium-sized	TRBD1	TGTGCCAGCAGCTGGGGACAGGTGAACTATGGCTACACCTTC	CASSWGQVNYGYTF
TRBJ2-7	TRBV28	.	TRBD1	TGTGCCAGCAGTTTACAGGGACAGGGAAACGAGCAGTACTTC	CASSLQGQGNEQYF
TRBJ1-6	TRBV7-9	.	.	TGTGCCAGCAGCTTATGGACAGATAATTCACCCCTCCACTTT	CASSLWTDNSPLHF
TRBJ2-7	TRBV29-1	once	.	TGCAGCGTTGACGCGGGCACCGACGAGCAGTACTTC	CSVDAGTDEQYF
TRBJ2-1	TRBV5-1	.	TRBD2	TGCGCCAGCAGCTTGGAGTGGGCGGGGGTTAAAAATGAGCAGTTCTTC	CASSLEWAGVKNEQFF
TRBJ2-7	TRBV5-6	few	.	TGTGCCAGCACCTCAAATCTGCAGATGTCCTACGAGCAGTACTTC	CASTSNLQMSYEQYF
TRBJ1-2	TRBV20-1	.	TRBD1	TGCAGTGCGGGGGACAGGGCGGGGGGCACCTTC	CSAGDRAGGTF
TRBJ1-1	TRBV7-5	.	.	TGTGTCAGAAGCTCCACCGAGGGGGGAGGGGACACTGAAGCTTTCTTT	CVRSSTEGGGDTEAFF
TRBJ2-5	TRBV6-5	.	TRBD2	TGTGCCAGCAGTTACGCTAGCGGGTACCAAGAGACCCAGTACTTC	CASSYASGYQETQYF
TRBJ1-2	TRBV5-1	.	.	TGCGCCAGCAGCTTGACCCCAGGAAGAGACTATGTCTACACCTTC	CASSLTPGRDYVYTF
TRBJ2-6	TRBV9	.	TRBD1	TGTGCCAGCAGCACCCAAAGACAGGGCTCTGGGGCCAACGTCCTGACTTTC	CASSTQRQGSGANVLTF